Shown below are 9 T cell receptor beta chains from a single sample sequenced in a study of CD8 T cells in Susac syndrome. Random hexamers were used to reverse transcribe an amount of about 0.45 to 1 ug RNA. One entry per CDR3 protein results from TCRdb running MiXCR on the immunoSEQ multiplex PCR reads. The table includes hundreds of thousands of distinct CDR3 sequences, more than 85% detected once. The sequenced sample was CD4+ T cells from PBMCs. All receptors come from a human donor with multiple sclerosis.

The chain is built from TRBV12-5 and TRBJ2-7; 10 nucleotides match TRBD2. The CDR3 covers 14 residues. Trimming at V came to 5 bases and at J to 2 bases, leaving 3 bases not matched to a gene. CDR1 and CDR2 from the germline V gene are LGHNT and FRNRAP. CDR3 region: CASGPSGGTYEQYV. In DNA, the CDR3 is TGTGCTAGTGGTCCTAGCGGGGGCACCTACGAGCAGTACGTC.

CDR3 protein: CASSLPEVGMTGELFF. The CDR3 DNA reads as TGCGCCAGCAGCTTGCCTGAGGTCGGTATGACCGGGGAGCTGTTTTTT. The chain employs TRBV5-1 and TRBJ2-2; D not resolved. CDR1 is SGHRS, CDR2 YFSETQ, per germline. CDR3 length: 16 residues. Trimming shortened V by 1 base and J by 5 bases, and 15 bases separated the two germline ends.

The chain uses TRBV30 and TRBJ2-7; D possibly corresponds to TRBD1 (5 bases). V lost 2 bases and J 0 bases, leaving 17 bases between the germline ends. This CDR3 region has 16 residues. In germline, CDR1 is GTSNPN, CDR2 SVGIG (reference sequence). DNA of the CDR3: TGTGCCTGGAGTCTACGTTCAGGGCTGAGCTCCTACGAGCAGTACTTC. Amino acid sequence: CAWSLRSGLSSYEQYF.

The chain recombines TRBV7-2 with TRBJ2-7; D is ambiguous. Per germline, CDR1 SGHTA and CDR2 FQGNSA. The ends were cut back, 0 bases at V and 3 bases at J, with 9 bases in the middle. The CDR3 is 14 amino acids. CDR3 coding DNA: TGTGCCAGCAGCTTAGCGGGCAGGCTCTACGAGCAGTACTTC. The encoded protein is CASSLAGRLYEQYF.

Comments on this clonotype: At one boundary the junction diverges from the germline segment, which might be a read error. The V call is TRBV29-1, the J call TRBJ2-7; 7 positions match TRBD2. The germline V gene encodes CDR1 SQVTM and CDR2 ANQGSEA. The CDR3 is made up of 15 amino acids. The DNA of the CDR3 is TGCAGCGTCGAAGCCATTGTGGGCGGGGGAAGCGAGCAGTACTTC. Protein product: CSVEAIVGGGSEQYF.

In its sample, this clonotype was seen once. The CDR3 DNA reads as TGTGCCAGCAGCCCCCCAGGAAGGACTGAAGCTTTCTTT. This sequence encodes CASSPPGRTEAFF. This chain connects TRBV9 to TRBJ1-1, with D uncertain. Trimming left V 4 bases short and J 5 bases short, with 12 bases between. The CDR3 runs to 13 residues. Germline lookup yields CDR1 SGDLS and CDR2 YYNGEE.

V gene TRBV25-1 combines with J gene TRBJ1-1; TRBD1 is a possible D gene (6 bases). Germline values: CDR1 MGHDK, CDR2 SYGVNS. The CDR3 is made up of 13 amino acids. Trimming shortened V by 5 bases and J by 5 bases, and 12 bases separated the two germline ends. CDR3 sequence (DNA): TGTGCCAGCAGTTCTACAGGGATTACTGAAGCTTTCTTT. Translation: CASSSTGITEAFF.

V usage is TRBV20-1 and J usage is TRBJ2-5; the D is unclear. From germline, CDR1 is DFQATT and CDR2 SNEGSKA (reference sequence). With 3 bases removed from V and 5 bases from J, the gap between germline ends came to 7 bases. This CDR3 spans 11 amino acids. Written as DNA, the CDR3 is TGCAGTGCTAGCGATTGGGAGACCCAGTACTTC. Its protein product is CSASDWETQYF.

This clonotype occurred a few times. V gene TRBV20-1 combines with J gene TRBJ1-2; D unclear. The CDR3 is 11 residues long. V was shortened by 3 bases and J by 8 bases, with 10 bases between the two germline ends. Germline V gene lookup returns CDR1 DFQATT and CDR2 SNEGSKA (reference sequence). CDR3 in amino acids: CSARQAGGYTF. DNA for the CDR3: TGCAGTGCTAGGCAGGCGGGAGGCTACACCTTC.